This T cell receptor (beta chain) was found in a study of blood T cell repertoires in COVID-19. The overall study: Acute and convalescent COVID-19 samples came from the United States, Italy and Spain. The analysed material was cDNA or gDNA that came from T cells, B-cell-depleted T cells, or PBMCs.

Germline V CDR1 and CDR2: LNHDA, SQIVND (reference sequence). The CDR3 runs to 13 residues. The V and J ends lost 8 bases and 7 bases respectively, with 17 bases between them. This table comes from immunoSEQ multiplex PCR, and its TCRdb copy is limited to in-frame clones, with some not included. The profile shows some 300,000 clones, about 82% of them singletons. The V call is TRBV19, the J call TRBJ1-2, with D possibly TRBD1 on 5 matching bases. Sequencing was carried out using peripheral blood. The sequence was collected from a woman between 45 and 60 years old with active or convalescent COVID-19. CDR3 DNA: TGTGCCAGTCAGCAGGGCCCGGTGGGTGGCTACACCTTC. Translating gives CASQQGPVGGYTF.